The rows below give T cell receptor beta chains drawn from one sample of a study of cytomegalovirus exposure and HLA in healthy donors. Measured with immunoSEQ multiplex PCR; TCRdb has only the in-frame clones, and not every one. Altogether some 240,000 clones are present, approximately 91% being singletons, with the ten largest covering about 1.8%. Sequencing was done on a sample of PBMCs. The receptors come from a girl aged 2 to 10 in good health and CMV-seronegative. CDR3s include the opening cysteine and the closing phenylalanine or tryptophan. D genes are given only for firm matches. Size is omitted from some rows. Given values are once, few, many or a class for expanded clones.

clone_size	d_call	v_call	j_call	cdr3_nt	cdr3_aa
NA	NA	TRBV18	TRBJ1-5	TGTGCCAGCTCACTCGATTGGGGCCCCAACCAGCCCCAGCATTTT	CASSLDWGPNQPQHF
NA	NA	TRBV2	TRBJ1-5	TGTGCCAGCAGAGCAAATAGCAATCAGCCCCAGCATTTT	CASRANSNQPQHF
NA	NA	TRBV5-1	TRBJ2-5	TGCGCCAGCAGCTTGGACCAGGAAGGGGACCAAGAGACCCAGTACTTC	CASSLDQEGDQETQYF
NA	NA	TRBV5-1	TRBJ2-7	TGCGCCAGCAGCTCGCTACCGGGACTCTCAGGGGGGTACGAGCAGTACTTC	CASSSLPGLSGGYEQYF
NA	TRBD2	TRBV11-2	TRBJ2-7	TGTGCCAGCAGCTTAGGGTCCGGGGAGGGGTACGAGCAGTACTTC	CASSLGSGEGYEQYF
NA	NA	TRBV2	TRBJ2-1	TGTGCCAGCAGTGGAGAGGCGTATGAGCAGTTCTTC	CASSGEAYEQFF
NA	NA	TRBV4-2	TRBJ1-1	TGTGCCAGCAGCCAAGGCTACTTCCGGGAGAACACTGAAGCTTTCTTT	CASSQGYFRENTEAFF
NA	NA	TRBV28	TRBJ2-5	TGTGCCAGCATCCGTACTTCTACTCGGGAGACCCAGTACTTC	CASIRTSTRETQYF
NA	NA	TRBV5-1	TRBJ2-7	TGCGCCAGCAGCCCCCCGGCGGGCGAGCAGTACTTC	CASSPPAGEQYF
once	NA	TRBV6-5	TRBJ1-2	TGTGCCAGCAGCCCTGACACCCCCTATGGCTACACCTTC	CASSPDTPYGYTF
NA	TRBD1	TRBV6-1	TRBJ2-7	TGTGCCAGCAGGACAGGGATCTCAACCTACGAGCAGTACTTC	CASRTGISTYEQYF
NA	TRBD2	TRBV7-6	TRBJ2-3	TGTGCCAGCAGCTTAGCGGGCACTAGCGCGACCACAGATACGCAGTATTTT	CASSLAGTSATTDTQYF
NA	TRBD2	TRBV4-1	TRBJ2-3	TGCGCCAGCAGCCCCGCAGCGGGACTCACAGATACGCAGTATTTT	CASSPAAGLTDTQYF
NA	NA	TRBV28	TRBJ1-5	TGTGCCAGCAGAACCCCCCGGGGGGTCAATCAGCCCCAGCATTTT	CASRTPRGVNQPQHF
NA	NA	TRBV15	TRBJ1-4	TGTGCCACCAGTACAGGCGGTAATGAAAAACTGTTTTTT	CATSTGGNEKLFF
few	TRBD2	TRBV7-6	TRBJ2-3	TGTGCCAGCAGCTTTAAGCGGGGGGGCGGCACAGATACGCAGTATTTT	CASSFKRGGGTDTQYF
NA	TRBD2	TRBV6-5	TRBJ2-7	TGTGCAACCACCGGGGGGGAGGGGCTCTACGAGCAGTACTTC	CATTGGEGLYEQYF
NA	TRBD1	TRBV28	TRBJ1-3	TGTGCCAGCAGGACAGGGGGCCTTGGAAACACCATATATTTT	CASRTGGLGNTIYF
NA	NA	TRBV18	TRBJ2-5	TGTGCCAGCTCACCACCTTATAGCCTAGGGGCTCTGGAGACCCAGTACTTC	CASSPPYSLGALETQYF
NA	NA	TRBV19	TRBJ1-1	TGTGCCAGTAGTGTCGTCCTAGGGGCTCCGAACACTGAAGCTTTCTTT	CASSVVLGAPNTEAFF
NA	TRBD1	TRBV2	TRBJ1-2	TGTGCCAGCAGAGCCGGGACAGATAACTATGGCTACACCTTC	CASRAGTDNYGYTF
NA	TRBD1	TRBV11-3	TRBJ2-3	TGTGCCAGCAGCTCCGGGACAGCGACGCGCACAGATACGCAGTATTTT	CASSSGTATRTDTQYF
NA	NA	TRBV13	TRBJ2-2	TGTGCCAGCAGCGGGACTGGGCGATCCCCCGGGGAGCTGTTTTTT	CASSGTGRSPGELFF
NA	TRBD2	TRBV6-5	TRBJ2-7	TGTGCCAGCAGCCCCGGCGGGAGCGAGCAGTACTTC	CASSPGGSEQYF
NA	TRBD1	TRBV10-1	TRBJ2-7	TGCGCCAGCAGTGAGTCGGGCGGGACAGGCGCCTGCGAGCAGTACTTC	CASSESGGTGACEQYF
once	NA	TRBV2	TRBJ2-4	TGTGCCAGCACGCAGGGCGGCAACATTCAGTACTTC	CASTQGGNIQYF
once	NA	TRBV13	TRBJ2-4	TGTGCCAGCAGCTTAGGCGGGAACATTCAGTACTTC	CASSLGGNIQYF
NA	TRBD2	TRBV11-1	TRBJ2-3	TGTGCCAGCAGCCCCGGGGTAGCGGGGATGACGGATACGCAGTATTTT	CASSPGVAGMTDTQYF
NA	TRBD2	TRBV10-1	TRBJ2-2	TGCGCCAGCAGGGGACTAGCGGGAGTAGATGGCACCGGGGAGCTGTTTTTT	CASRGLAGVDGTGELFF
NA	TRBD1	TRBV6-1	TRBJ1-2	TGTGCCAGCAGTGAGGGCCTGTTCGGCAGGGGGCTTGGCTACACCTTC	CASSEGLFGRGLGYTF
NA	NA	TRBV29-1	TRBJ1-1	TGCAGCGTTCACAGCTATGAAGCTTTCTTT	CSVHSYEAFF
NA	NA	TRBV5-4	TRBJ1-3	TGTGCCAGCAGCTCGGGACTACCTGGAAACACCATATATTTT	CASSSGLPGNTIYF
NA	TRBD2	TRBV28	TRBJ2-1	TGTGCCAGCAGGTATCGGGGGGGGAATGAGCAGTTCTTC	CASRYRGGNEQFF
NA	NA	TRBV19	TRBJ2-4	TGTGCCAGTAGTCCATCGCGAGGGGGGGGGAGCATTCAGTACTTC	CASSPSRGGGSIQYF
NA	NA	TRBV9	TRBJ2-2	TGTGCCAGCAGCGTAGTGGCACGCGGAACCGGGGAGCTGTTTTTT	CASSVVARGTGELFF
NA	TRBD2	TRBV7-9	TRBJ2-5	TGTGCCAGCAGCTTGATCGTGACTAGCGACCAAGAGACCCAGTACTTC	CASSLIVTSDQETQYF
NA	NA	TRBV5-1	TRBJ2-5	TGCGCCAGCAGCTTGGCCGGGCAGGGGAGCCAAGAGACCCAGTACTTC	CASSLAGQGSQETQYF
NA	NA	TRBV7-9	TRBJ2-4	TGTGCCAGCAGCGCGAACCTGGGGGGTGCCAAAAACATTCAGTACTTC	CASSANLGGAKNIQYF
NA	TRBD1	TRBV19	TRBJ1-4	TGTGCCAGCCAGGACAGGCCGGCGAGGGAAAAACTGTTTTTT	CASQDRPAREKLFF
once	NA	TRBV27	TRBJ1-1	TGTGCCAGCAGTTCCGGGGTAAACACTGAAGCTTTCTTT	CASSSGVNTEAFF